Listed below are T cell receptor beta chains from one sample, sequenced in a study of T cells after posttransplantation cyclophosphamide. Some clones are missing from TCRdb's copy, which holds only in-frame ones; the method was immunoSEQ multiplex PCR. The sample contains approximately 47,000 clones, about 90% of which appear only once. The sample consisted of PBMCs. Every receptor here comes from a woman aged 45-65 years in good health and a related stem cell transplant donor. Both conserved end residues are part of each CDR3.

v_call	j_call	cdr3_aa
TRBV7-6	TRBJ1-5	CASHGRDRGPNQPQHF
TRBV7-2	TRBJ1-1	CASSFGTGNTEAFF
TRBV6-1	TRBJ2-3	CASSLRTDTQYF
TRBV2	TRBJ2-7	CASTQFFYEQYF
TRBV2	TRBJ2-7	CASSEGGRAHEQYF
TRBV6-1	TRBJ1-6	CASTSNDRESPLHF
TRBV19	TRBJ1-4	CTRTGGGANEKLFF
TRBV9	TRBJ2-3	CASSAPNRDTQYF
TRBV7-9	TRBJ1-2	CASSLGGGLKDGYTF
TRBV19	TRBJ1-1	CASSKTYHRGLNTEAFF
TRBV5-1	TRBJ1-2	CASSPEQGANYGYTF
TRBV13	TRBJ2-7	CASSLTGSYEQYF
TRBV6-4	TRBJ2-2	CASSDSQGSGELFF
TRBV19	TRBJ2-2	CASSISGNSGELFF
TRBV5-1	TRBJ1-6	CASSLTLQDNSPLHF
TRBV2	TRBJ2-7	CASSESLRVPLDYEQYF
TRBV5-1	TRBJ1-1	CASSLVRATEAFF
TRBV19	TRBJ1-5	CATSSGVSNQPQHF
TRBV5-4	TRBJ1-1	CASSLPGDTSEAFF
TRBV9	TRBJ2-7	CASSVGQGGSWEQYF
TRBV27	TRBJ2-1	CASSLGTSGRNEQFF
TRBV6-1	TRBJ2-3	CASIPWGGPTDTQYF
TRBV6-4	TRBJ2-3	CASSAGGETDTQYF
TRBV6-1	TRBJ2-2	CASSEATGNTGELFF
TRBV5-6	TRBJ2-3	CASSLSAGTPYVTQYF
TRBV6-1	TRBJ2-5	CASSPDNQETQYF
TRBV28	TRBJ2-3	CASSTLLADTQYF
TRBV10-3	TRBJ2-3	CAISEGAGGSTDTQYF
TRBV2	TRBJ1-3	CASGGVGDSGNTIYF
TRBV7-9	TRBJ2-7	CASSLARQGREQYF
TRBV4-2	TRBJ1-1	CASSQTGEVHTEAFF
TRBV30	TRBJ2-1	CAWRGLAGGPYNEQFF
TRBV2	TRBJ1-2	CASSENRGSYGYTF
TRBV19	TRBJ1-2	CASSRDSHYGYTF
TRBV18	TRBJ2-2	CASSPRPDSRNTGELFF
TRBV19	TRBJ1-5	CASSMWAVSNQPQHF
TRBV5-1	TRBJ2-3	CASSSSADASTDTQYF
TRBV6-1	TRBJ1-1	CASRTGGLNTEAFF
TRBV27	TRBJ2-3	CASSPGTSGRRDTQYF
TRBV6-7	TRBJ1-6	CASSSGQGLNSPLHF
TRBV5-1	TRBJ2-2	CASSHLTTGGTNTGELFF
TRBV5-1	TRBJ2-1	CASRVGTSGSHEQFF
TRBV4-1	TRBJ1-1	CASSQDKRQGGTEAFF
TRBV5-6	TRBJ2-1	CASSSTGYNEQFF
TRBV21-1	TRBJ2-3	CASSSSGSTDTQYF
TRBV5-1	TRBJ1-1	CASSVGPGTGNTEAFF
TRBV7-2	TRBJ1-4	CASSLDHRSTNEKLFF
TRBV2	TRBJ1-2	CASSDTTPTARRGYTF
TRBV29-1	TRBJ1-1	CSGGQGGTEAFF
TRBV7-3	TRBJ1-5	CASAGDSNQPQHF
TRBV27	TRBJ1-2	CASSLRTARDLYGYTF
TRBV4-1	TRBJ2-1	CASKQDTGGDNEQFF
TRBV6-5	TRBJ1-1	CASSPVGGGQAFF
TRBV18	TRBJ1-1	CASSPRQTNTEAFF
TRBV28	TRBJ2-3	CASPPASGYTDTQYF
TRBV6-5	TRBJ1-2	CASRTGGGYTF
TRBV7-6	TRBJ2-7	CASSPGQPSSYEQYF
TRBV10-3	TRBJ2-3	CAISRDRGQGDTQYF
TRBV4-1	TRBJ1-5	CASSQGGTEDGQPQHF